This is a list of T cell receptor beta chains from one sample in a study of PD-1 blockade in classical Hodgkin lymphoma. The protocol was immunoSEQ multiplex PCR, while the TCRdb copy is restricted to in-frame clones and leaves out a portion. The profile covers about 39,000 clones, with roughly 73% appearing a single time and 37% taken by the ten largest. Specimen: peripheral blood mononuclear cells (PBMCs), collected before the fourth cycle of nivolumab. The receptors derive from a human donor with classical Hodgkin lymphoma. Each CDR3 is given with its conserved first and last residue. D genes are given only for firm matches. The listing skips clone size in some rows; elsewhere it reads once, few, many or a size class.

d_gene: .; j_gene: TRBJ1-5; abundance: .; v_gene: TRBV27; CDR3nt: TGTGCCAGCAGCCCCCCGGGGGGTTGGAACGGGCCCCAGCATTTT; CDR3aa: CASSPPGGWNGPQHF
d_gene: .; j_gene: TRBJ1-4; abundance: .; v_gene: TRBV7-6; CDR3nt: TGTGCCAGCAGCTTAGCGGGTTGGGGAGCTAATGAAAAACTGTTTTTT; CDR3aa: CASSLAGWGANEKLFF
d_gene: .; j_gene: TRBJ2-1; abundance: .; v_gene: TRBV5-8; CDR3nt: TGTGCCAGCAGCGGGTGGGACAATGAGCAGTTCTTC; CDR3aa: CASSGWDNEQFF
d_gene: .; j_gene: TRBJ2-4; abundance: .; v_gene: TRBV7-9; CDR3nt: TGTGCCAGCAGCTCCCAGGGGGCCAAAAACATTCAGTACTTC; CDR3aa: CASSSQGAKNIQYF
d_gene: TRBD1; j_gene: TRBJ2-7; abundance: .; v_gene: TRBV5-1; CDR3nt: TGCGCCAGCTCACCGGGACAGTCGATGGTGGTGCAGTACTTC; CDR3aa: CASSPGQSMVVQYF
d_gene: TRBD2; j_gene: TRBJ2-2; abundance: .; v_gene: TRBV5-6; CDR3nt: TGTGCCAGCAGCTTGGTGGCGGGGGGGAACACCGGGGAGCTGTTTTTT; CDR3aa: CASSLVAGGNTGELFF
d_gene: TRBD1; j_gene: TRBJ1-5; abundance: .; v_gene: TRBV7-2; CDR3nt: TGTGCCAGCAGCTATACAGGGGGTCAGCCCCAGCATTTT; CDR3aa: CASSYTGGQPQHF
d_gene: TRBD2; j_gene: TRBJ2-1; abundance: .; v_gene: TRBV5-1; CDR3nt: TGCGCCAGCAGCTTGAATACGGGGGGGCCAAATGAGCAGTTCTTC; CDR3aa: CASSLNTGGPNEQFF
d_gene: TRBD1; j_gene: TRBJ2-1; abundance: .; v_gene: TRBV10-3; CDR3nt: TGTGCCATCAGTGATCAACGACAGGGTGTGGGCAATGAGCAGTTCTTC; CDR3aa: CAISDQRQGVGNEQFF
d_gene: TRBD1; j_gene: TRBJ1-5; abundance: .; v_gene: TRBV2; CDR3nt: TGTGCCAGCAGCGGGGACAGCGGACAGCCCCAGCATTTT; CDR3aa: CASSGDSGQPQHF
d_gene: .; j_gene: TRBJ1-2; abundance: .; v_gene: TRBV7-2; CDR3nt: TGTGCCAGCAGCTTCCCTCCCCCACCAAATGGCTACACCTTC; CDR3aa: CASSFPPPPNGYTF
d_gene: .; j_gene: TRBJ2-7; abundance: .; v_gene: TRBV18; CDR3nt: TGTGCCAGCTCACGTAGAGACTACGAGCAGTACTTC; CDR3aa: CASSRRDYEQYF
d_gene: .; j_gene: TRBJ2-7; abundance: .; v_gene: TRBV5-1; CDR3nt: TGCGCCAGCAGCCCTGACGGAATATACGAGCAGTACTTC; CDR3aa: CASSPDGIYEQYF
d_gene: TRBD1; j_gene: TRBJ1-5; abundance: .; v_gene: TRBV5-1; CDR3nt: TGCGCCAGCAGCCCCGGGACAGGCAATCAGCCCCAGCATTTT; CDR3aa: CASSPGTGNQPQHF
d_gene: .; j_gene: TRBJ1-1; abundance: .; v_gene: TRBV6-5; CDR3nt: TGTGCCAGCAGTTACTCCGGGACAAGGAGGACTGAAGCTTTCTTT; CDR3aa: CASSYSGTRRTEAFF
d_gene: .; j_gene: TRBJ2-3; abundance: .; v_gene: TRBV2; CDR3nt: TGTGCCAGCAGTGCAGGGAGGACAGATACGCAGTATTTT; CDR3aa: CASSAGRTDTQYF
d_gene: .; j_gene: TRBJ2-3; abundance: .; v_gene: TRBV5-1; CDR3nt: TGCGCCAGCAGCTTGGGCCGCACAGATACGCAGTATTTT; CDR3aa: CASSLGRTDTQYF
d_gene: .; j_gene: TRBJ2-7; abundance: large; v_gene: TRBV5-1; CDR3nt: TGCGCCAGCAGCTACTCAGCCGGGACATCCTACGAGCAGTACTTC; CDR3aa: CASSYSAGTSYEQYF
d_gene: .; j_gene: TRBJ2-1; abundance: .; v_gene: TRBV9; CDR3nt: TGTGCCAGCAGCGCTAGCTATGAGCAGTTCTTC; CDR3aa: CASSASYEQFF
d_gene: TRBD1; j_gene: TRBJ1-2; abundance: once; v_gene: TRBV2; CDR3nt: TGTGCCAGCAGTGGACAGGGTTGGGGCTACACCTTC; CDR3aa: CASSGQGWGYTF
d_gene: .; j_gene: TRBJ1-2; abundance: .; v_gene: TRBV9; CDR3nt: TGTGCCAGCAGCGTAGAAAGGTCGCTCCCCGGACATTATGGCTACACCTTC; CDR3aa: CASSVERSLPGHYGYTF
d_gene: .; j_gene: TRBJ1-1; abundance: .; v_gene: TRBV7-8; CDR3nt: TGTGCCAGCCCCTTACAATCCCGTAACCTCATAAGTGAAGCTTTCTTT; CDR3aa: CASPLQSRNLISEAFF
d_gene: TRBD1; j_gene: TRBJ1-4; abundance: .; v_gene: TRBV19; CDR3nt: TGTGCCAGTAGTATGGGGACAGGGAATGAAAAACTGTTTTTT; CDR3aa: CASSMGTGNEKLFF
d_gene: .; j_gene: TRBJ2-7; abundance: .; v_gene: TRBV7-9; CDR3nt: TGTGCCAGCAGCTTAGTAGTGAGATACGAGCAGTACTTC; CDR3aa: CASSLVVRYEQYF
d_gene: .; j_gene: TRBJ1-5; abundance: few; v_gene: TRBV27; CDR3nt: TGTGCCAGCAGTTGGGACGGATCACAGCCCCAGCATTTT; CDR3aa: CASSWDGSQPQHF
d_gene: .; j_gene: TRBJ1-2; abundance: .; v_gene: TRBV2; CDR3nt: TGTGCCAGCAGTGTTAGGCCCTATGGCTACACCTTC; CDR3aa: CASSVRPYGYTF
d_gene: .; j_gene: TRBJ1-2; abundance: .; v_gene: TRBV6-5; CDR3nt: TGTGCCAGCAGGCGACCAGGGTACTATGGCTACACCTTC; CDR3aa: CASRRPGYYGYTF
d_gene: .; j_gene: TRBJ1-1; abundance: .; v_gene: TRBV2; CDR3nt: TGTGCCAGCAGGCTGGACAGGAACACTGAAGCTTTCTTT; CDR3aa: CASRLDRNTEAFF
d_gene: TRBD1; j_gene: TRBJ1-4; abundance: .; v_gene: TRBV6-5; CDR3nt: TGTGCCAGCAGTTACGGGACAGGGAAAGAAAAACTGTTTTTT; CDR3aa: CASSYGTGKEKLFF
d_gene: TRBD1; j_gene: TRBJ1-5; abundance: .; v_gene: TRBV27; CDR3nt: TGTGCCAGCAGTTTCTCAGGGGGAGCGCCCCATCAGCCCCAGCATTTT; CDR3aa: CASSFSGGAPHQPQHF
d_gene: TRBD2; j_gene: TRBJ2-7; abundance: once; v_gene: TRBV10-3; CDR3nt: TGTGCCATCAGGGGCCTAGCGGGGAACGAGCAGTACTTC; CDR3aa: CAIRGLAGNEQYF
d_gene: TRBD1; j_gene: TRBJ1-1; abundance: .; v_gene: TRBV18; CDR3nt: TGTGCCAGCTCACCCCGACAGGGCTCTGAAGCTTTCTTT; CDR3aa: CASSPRQGSEAFF
d_gene: TRBD1; j_gene: TRBJ1-5; abundance: .; v_gene: TRBV19; CDR3nt: TGTGCCAGTAGTAACCCCGACAGGGCTAGCAATCAGCCCCAGCATTTT; CDR3aa: CASSNPDRASNQPQHF
d_gene: .; j_gene: TRBJ1-1; abundance: many; v_gene: TRBV27; CDR3nt: TGTGCCAGCAGTAGAATTGGACTCTCGGACACTGAAGCTTTCTTT; CDR3aa: CASSRIGLSDTEAFF
d_gene: .; j_gene: TRBJ2-7; abundance: .; v_gene: TRBV5-4; CDR3nt: TGTGCCAGCAGCCGACAGGACTCCTACGAGCAGTACTTC; CDR3aa: CASSRQDSYEQYF
d_gene: .; j_gene: TRBJ2-3; abundance: once; v_gene: TRBV18; CDR3nt: TGTGCCAGCTCACCAGTTGTAGATACGCAGTATTTT; CDR3aa: CASSPVVDTQYF
d_gene: .; j_gene: TRBJ2-2; abundance: .; v_gene: TRBV9; CDR3nt: TGTGCCAGCAGCGTAGCTAGATTAACCGGGGAGCTGTTTTTT; CDR3aa: CASSVARLTGELFF
d_gene: TRBD1; j_gene: TRBJ1-4; abundance: .; v_gene: TRBV15; CDR3nt: TGTGCCACCAGCGGGGGCTCGACAGGGAGTTTAGAAAAACTGTTTTTT; CDR3aa: CATSGGSTGSLEKLFF